Presented here are 4 T cell receptor beta chains from one specimen sequenced in a study of blood T cell repertoires in COVID-19. Assay: immunoSEQ multiplex PCR; the TCRdb copy retains only in-frame clones and omits some. This sample carries a few hundred thousand clones, roughly 83% of them seen once, and the ten largest clones take under 2%. The source material was peripheral blood. All receptors come from a woman between 45 and 60 years old with acute or convalescent COVID-19.

V and J are TRBV7-2 and TRBJ2-7; 12 bases agree with TRBD2. The CDR3 length is 14 residues. Germline V gene lookup returns CDR1 SGHTA and CDR2 FQGNSA. The V segment lost 3 bases and the J segment 6 bases; nucleotides outside the gene matches: 3. CDR3: CASSFRLAGVEQYF. CDR3 in DNA: TGTGCCAGCAGCTTTCGACTAGCGGGAGTCGAGCAGTACTTC.

The chain links TRBV5-1 to TRBJ2-1; perhaps TRBD1 as D (5 bases). There are 16 residues in the CDR3. Germline-derived CDR1 and CDR2 are SGHRS and YFSETQ. V lost 4 bases to trimming and J lost 0 bases, with 14 bases between them. Written as DNA, the CDR3 is TGCGCCAGCAGCGGGCTAACAGGCAGCTCCTACAATGAGCAGTTCTTC. Amino acids: CASSGLTGSSYNEQFF.

The J gene is TRBJ2-3, the V gene TRBV9; TRBD2 is a possible D gene (6 bases). V lost 0 bases and J 1 base, leaving 6 bases between the germline ends. Germline V CDR1 and CDR2: SGDLS, YYNGEE. The CDR3 length is 14 residues. The chain's CDR3 is CASSVGEGTDTQYF. Here the CDR3 DNA reads TGTGCCAGCAGCGTAGGGGAGGGCACAGATACGCAGTATTTT.

The gene calls are TRBV18 and TRBJ2-1; 9 bases fit TRBD2. V lost 2 bases to trimming and J lost 9 bases; unmatched junction nucleotides: 5. Germline CDR1 is KGHSH and CDR2 is LQKENI. This CDR3 region has 14 residues. The CDR3 DNA reads TGTGCCAGCTCACCAGCGGGAGGGCAGGGTGAGCAGTTCTTC. Translating it yields CASSPAGGQGEQFF.